This paragraph covers one T cell receptor beta chain sequence. Antigen unknown. The data originate from a study of T cell responses to AZD1222 COVID-19 vaccine. Produced via immunoSEQ multiplex PCR; TCRdb's table is partial and in-frame only. The data include about 140,000 clones; the top ten clones carry 2% to 2.5%. Study outcomes and limitations: Spike was spanned by vaccine-associated CD4 TCRs, with dominance at 160-218 and 743-854.

Sequencing was performed on peripheral blood. The TCR was taken from an adult in good health.

The chain's CDR3 is CASSLTGSAYEQYF. In DNA, the CDR3 is TGTGCCAGCAGCTTGACAGGGAGTGCCTACGAGCAGTACTTC. The chain couples TRBV11-3 to TRBJ2-7, with TRBD1 matching over 7 bases. Germline CDR1 reads SGHNT; CDR2 reads YENEEA. The CDR3 is made up of 14 amino acids. V shed 3 bases, J shed 2 bases, and the junction held 4 bases outside the gene matches.